The clone carrying this T cell receptor beta chain has only one observation. Its antigen is currently unknown. The sample is drawn from a study of cytomegalovirus exposure and HLA in healthy donors. Overall study findings and caveats: Reportedly, diagnosis of cytomegalovirus status by the classifier showed high specificity and sensitivity. There were a few CMV-associated chains whose specificity for CMV antigens was confirmed in vitro.

This table comes from immunoSEQ multiplex PCR, and its TCRdb copy is limited to in-frame clones, with some not included. Here the sample spans about 160,000 clones, roughly 96% being singletons. V dropped 1 base and J dropped 0 bases, with 9 bases sitting between them. CDR3 size: 15 residues. Germline values: CDR1 SGHRS, CDR2 YFSETQ. V usage is TRBV5-1 and J usage is TRBJ2-3; no clear D. The receptor was isolated from a woman aged 18-29 years in good health and CMV-seronegative. Sequenced input: PBMCs. The CDR3 coding sequence is TGCGCCAGCAGCTTGACCCGAGCTAGCACAGATACGCAGTATTTT. It translates to CASSLTRASTDTQYF.